Listed below are T cell receptor beta chains from one sample, sequenced in a study of human T cells and chemical hapten exposure. TCRdb re-called the RACE reads through MiXCR, storing one row per CDR3 protein. The repertoire consists of approximately 400,000 distinct CDR3 sequences, with roughly 5.3% occurring once and the leading ten covering 2.6%. This specimen consisted of whole blood, obtained in connection with sensitization to the hapten diphenylcyclopropenone (DPC). These receptors originate from a woman in her fifties or sixties with alopecia areata. Some clones in this sample may be carry-over from other donors' samples. CDR3s include the opening cysteine and the closing phenylalanine or tryptophan. D genes are given only for firm matches.

TRBD2,TRBJ2-3,TRBV5-1,CASSSGLDPGTDTQYF
TRBD1,TRBJ2-3,TRBV5-1,CASSLAGQPSTDTQYF
.,TRBJ2-4,TRBV11-2,CASSLAGATKNIQYF
.,TRBJ1-2,TRBV6-5,CASAGPPSYGYTF
TRBD2,TRBJ2-4,TRBV4-3,CASSQDGLAGVGDIQYF
.,TRBJ2-7,TRBV20-1,CSARGWERAYEQYF
.,TRBJ2-7,TRBV7-9,CASSLVRGSSYEQYF
TRBD1,TRBJ2-7,TRBV4-3,CASSQDLGQGAREQYF
TRBD2,TRBJ2-1,TRBV20-1,CSARGLASQNEQFF
.,TRBJ2-3,TRBV27,CASSIFPGEPQYF
.,TRBJ1-2,TRBV6-1,CASSETGRETYGYTF
.,TRBJ1-6,TRBV28,CASFGTADNSPLHF
.,TRBJ1-1,TRBV13,CASSLGAVLNTEAFF